This T cell receptor (beta chain) is drawn from a study of Tregs in tolerant kidney transplant recipients (dated by TCRdb to about 2019). Context from the whole study: Transplants used related donors with nonmyeloablative bone marrow transplantation; mixed chimerism was transient in the human trials. The study applied TCRbeta sequencing to find donor-specific regulatory T cells before combined kidney and bone marrow transplantation and then followed those same cells after transplant.

Including the terminal cysteine and phenylalanine, the CDR3 comprises 15 residues. The kept DNA is CDR3 alone, 45 bases in frame from the first base. According to the germline V gene, CDR1 reads SGDLS and CDR2 reads YYNGEE. V is reduced by 4 bases and J by 6 bases, leaving a spacing of 18 bases between them. What the research found in general, with its limitations: Biological reproducibility was not examined directly, but technical replication error appeared to be minimal. PCR primers changed over time for some patients, so nucleotide-level comparison across those patients' samples was not possible. The study was limited by small patient numbers, and the findings need validation in larger populations and under other immunosuppression protocols. The most biologically relevant and donor-specific TCRbeta repertoire appeared to be identified by expanding Tregs with activated donor B cells. Donor-specific Treg expansion exceeded global Treg expansion in tolerant patients, suggesting antigen-driven rather than nonspecific expansion.

Genomic DNA was extracted from sorted cells with the QIAGEN DNeasy Blood and Tissue Kit for TCRbeta CDR3 sequencing. Through immunoSEQ, high-throughput TCRbeta CDR3 sequencing was done commercially, including PCR amplification with internal controls and bias correction. The authors' analysis ran thus. A unique productive TCRbeta sequence was defined by the CDR3 nucleotide sequence when primers matched, and otherwise by the CDR3 amino acid sequence together with the Vbeta and Jbeta genes. To correct sorting error, sequences shared between sorted populations at a frequency ratio of 2:1 or less were removed; the rest were assigned to the higher population. Donor-reactive sequences were defined as at least 5-fold expanded in CFSE-low cells versus unstimulated cells, with frequency of at least 0.01% in CFSE-low cells. Jensen-Shannon divergence calculated on the top 100 TCRbeta sequences ranked by frequency was used to measure repertoire divergence. For any sample with multiple sequencing runs, sorting error was corrected in each run separately before the runs were pooled. Sourced from immuneACCESS, this table was stored by TCRdb with only in-frame sequences that have V and J called. A share of the clones is absent; for the studies checked, an unresolved V gene accounts for under half, and the remainder has no known explanation. Clone size and the V and J calls come from that table; the DNA yielded D and trimming. The sample data list approximately 66,000 clones, and roughly 88% of these were observed just once. Of the sample, under 2.5% is held by the ten largest clones.

Note on this clone: Its antigen is still unknown. Base-call qualities are not available, and no considerably larger clone is one nucleotide away.

This specimen's time point label, per the study, means: blood sample drawn before combined kidney and bone marrow transplant. Thawed PBMCs were FACS-sorted into unstimulated Tregs (CD4+CD25+CD127-), CD4+ non-Tregs (CD4+CD25-), CD4 cells and CD8 cells. Prior to Treg sorting, thawed PBMCs were rested overnight at 37 degrees C with around 220 IU/ml IL-2. The patients were a handful of recipients of combined kidney and bone marrow transplants from the ITN036ST trial, and samples were available only from these trial subjects. Healthy control blood was separated into PBMCs by Ficoll density gradient and cryopreserved, and patient PBMCs were collected both before and after transplant.

This specimen consisted of Tregs from blood, obtained before the transplant. The TCR was taken from a human donor who received a combined kidney and bone marrow transplant. The receptor chain draws on TRBV9 and TRBJ2-3, with TRBD1 as a weak D call on 5 bases. At the DNA level, the sequence is TGTGCCAGCAGCACCACGGCAGGGATGGGGGATACGCAGTATTTT. The resulting protein is CASSTTAGMGDTQYF.